The T cell receptor beta chain described here comes from a study of shared clonotypes between healthy human individuals. Notes on the study in general: Sampling covered nothing but blood. Tissue TCR repertoires likely differ from those found in blood.

The ends lost 4 bases at V and 5 bases at J; junction bases unmatched: 8. The length of the CDR3 is 16 residues. Germline V gene sequence: CDR1 SGHRS, CDR2 YFSETQ. Positively selected for CCR7, the CD45RO-negative cells used as naive CD8 cells excluded terminally differentiated effector memory CD45RA+ cells. Data came from immunoSEQ multiplex PCR; TCRdb stores just in-frame clones and leaves some out. The table includes about 2.1 million clones, just over 90% detected once. About this clone: Its antigen is not known.

The rearrangement links TRBV5-1 to TRBJ2-7; 14 bases map to TRBD2. The clonotype originates from a man younger than 30 in good health. Some clones in this sample may be carry-over from other donors' samples. The sequenced sample consisted of naive CD8+ T cells from PBMCs. The CDR3 region is CASSGGTSGRSHEQYF. The CDR3 DNA reads TGCGCCAGCAGCGGAGGGACTAGCGGGAGATCCCACGAGCAGTACTTC.